These 24 T cell receptor beta chains came from one sample sequenced in a study. TCRdb re-analysed the RT-PCR reads in MiXCR, keeping a single row per CDR3 protein. The table shows more than 600,000 distinct CDR3 sequences, with 14% occurring only once. Material: memory CD4+ T cells from blood. The receptors derive from a female donor in good health, serving as a healthy control.

V gene TRBV2 combines with J gene TRBJ1-4; perhaps TRBD1 as D (5 bases). Germline assignment: CDR1 SNHLY and CDR2 FYNNEI. V was pared by 4 bases and J by 8 bases, with 11 bases between. The CDR3 is 13 residues long. Here the CDR3 reads CASSGGLAEKLFF. As DNA, the CDR3 is TGTGCCAGCAGTGGGGGGTTGGCCGAAAAACTGTTTTTT.

Ten or more counts support this clonotype. The chain couples TRBV29-1 to TRBJ1-1, with 7 bases lining up with TRBD1. CDR1 and CDR2 (germline): SQVTM, ANQGSEA. The CDR3 runs 13 residues. With V trimmed by 6 bases and J by 1 base, 5 bases remained unmatched. In nucleotides, the CDR3 is TGCAGCGTGAAGGGACAGACGAACACTGAAGCTTTCTTT. This gives the protein CSVKGQTNTEAFF. The complete variable domain, with remaining parts taken from reference TRBV29-1 and TRBJ1-1, reads SAVISQKPSRDICQRGTSLTIQCQVDSQVTMMFWYRQQPGQSLTLIATANQGSEATYESGFVIDKFPISRPNLTFSTLTVSNMSPEDSSIYLCSVKGQTNTEAFFGQGTRLTVV.

This clonotype was picked up a small number of times. V usage is TRBV24-1 and J usage is TRBJ2-5; maybe TRBD1 (6 bases). The CDR3 sequence is 17 residues long. In germline, CDR1 is KGHDR, CDR2 SFDVKD. Deletions cut 4 bases from V and 1 base from J, with 18 bases between. CDR3 loop: CATSDLRGPGTQETQYF. CDR3 bases: TGTGCCACCAGTGACCTCAGGGGCCCGGGGACCCAAGAGACCCAGTACTTC.

This clonotype was recorded at least ten times. The V and J genes are TRBV5-6 and TRBJ2-5, with 14 bases matching TRBD2. Losses at the gene ends were 2 bases for V and 4 bases for J; bases not matched to a gene: 4. This CDR3 is built from 16 residues. From germline, CDR1 is SGHDT and CDR2 YYEEEE. The DNA for the CDR3 is TGTGCCAGCAGCTTCCGACTAGCGGGGGGGCTAGAGACCCAGTACTTC. This sequence encodes CASSFRLAGGLETQYF.

V usage is TRBV7-2 and J usage is TRBJ2-3; D perhaps matches TRBD2 (5 bases). V shed 7 bases and J shed 6 bases, with 11 bases lying between them. Germline V CDR1 and CDR2: SGHTA, FQGNSA. The CDR3 runs to 12 residues. The CDR3 loop reads CASTREGDTQYF. CDR3 DNA: TGTGCCAGCACTCGGGAAGGGGATACGCAGTATTTT.

This clonotype was found a few times. The chain couples TRBV5-1 to TRBJ2-3; TRBD1 matches 8 bases. Germline V gene lookup returns CDR1 SGHRS and CDR2 YFSETQ. Trimming removed 4 bases from V and 1 base from J; junction bases left unmatched: 5. The CDR3 runs to 15 residues. In DNA form, the CDR3 reads TGCGCCAGCAGCCCGGCGGGACAGGGCACAGATACGCAGTATTTT. Its translation: CASSPAGQGTDTQYF.

This clonotype came up a few times. The chain has TRBV20-1 and TRBJ1-1; D not resolved. The CDR3 has 14 amino acids. The V end lost 4 bases, the J end lost 2 bases, and 14 bases lay between the germline ends. Germline-derived CDR1 and CDR2 are DFQATT and SNEGSKA (reference sequence). As DNA, the CDR3 is TGCAGTGCTATACTACCACCGGGCAACACTGAAGCTTTCTTT. It translates to CSAILPPGNTEAFF.

This chain uses TRBV4-3 with TRBJ2-7, with D possibly called TRBD1 or TRBD2 (5 bases each). The CDR3 length is 16 residues. V lost 0 bases and J 3 bases, leaving 15 bases between the germline ends. CDR1 LGHNA and CDR2 YSLEER come from the germline V gene. CDR3 sequence (DNA): TGCGCCAGCAGCCAAGATGGGAGACGGGACCACTACGAGCAGTACTTC. Protein: CASSQDGRRDHYEQYF.

This clonotype has ten or more counts. The chain links TRBV3-1 to TRBJ1-1, with unresolved D. V lost 0 bases, J lost 5 bases, and 7 bases lay in between. Looked up from germline, CDR1 is LGHDT and CDR2 is YNNKEL (reference sequence). This CDR3 is 13 amino acids long. CDR3 coding DNA: TGTGCCAGCAGCCAAGAGAGGCGGACTGAAGCTTTCTTT. Protein: CASSQERRTEAFF.

The chain uses TRBV7-6 and TRBJ1-2; 10 bases agree with TRBD1. This CDR3 is built from 16 residues. Germline lookup yields CDR1 SGHVS and CDR2 FNYEAQ. V lost 6 bases to trimming and J lost 7 bases; unmatched junction nucleotides: 14. CDR3 protein: CASSDTGTGAFGGYTF. Here the CDR3 DNA reads TGTGCCAGCAGTGATACCGGGACAGGGGCTTTTGGTGGCTACACCTTC. The full variable domain, with the rest looked up from reference TRBV7-6 and TRBJ1-2, is GAGVSQSPRYKVTKRGQDVALRCDPISGHVSLYWYRQALGQGPEFLTYFNYEAQQDKSGLPNDRFSAERPEGSISTLTIQRTEQRDSAMYRCASSDTGTGAFGGYTFGSGTRLTVV.

The CDR3 DNA reads as TGCAGTGCTAGTGTAGGACAGGCCCCCTCTGGGGCCAACGTCCTGACTTTC. The encoded protein is CSASVGQAPSGANVLTF. The chain links TRBV20-1 to TRBJ2-6, with 7 bases that match TRBD1. The junction had 8 bases not matched to a gene; V was cut back by 3 bases and J by 0 bases. CDR3 length equals 17 residues. CDR1 DFQATT and CDR2 SNEGSKA come from the germline V gene (reference sequence).

This clonotype was detected ten times or more. The DNA for the CDR3 is TGCAGCGTTGATTCCAGCGGGACGTTCCACGAGCAGTACTTC. Protein sequence: CSVDSSGTFHEQYF. The chain joins TRBV29-1 to TRBJ2-7, with 7 bases lining up with TRBD2. Per the germline V gene, CDR1 is SQVTM and CDR2 is ANQGSEA. V gave up 3 bases and J gave up 5 bases; unmatched junction bases: 10. This CDR3 has 14 residues.

The table lists this clonotype with a few counts. The V and J genes are TRBV20-1 and TRBJ2-3; D remains unclear. CDR1 is DFQATT and CDR2 is SNEGSKA in the germline V gene (reference sequence). Trimming shortened V by 3 bases and J by 1 base, and 8 bases separated the two germline ends. This CDR3 has 13 residues. CDR3 protein: CSASFPRTDTQYF. The CDR3 DNA follows: TGCAGTGCTAGCTTCCCCCGCACAGATACGCAGTATTTT.

The rearrangement links TRBV10-3 to TRBJ2-7, with D perhaps matching TRBD2 (6 bases). The CDR3 consists of 14 residues. V lost 4 bases, J lost 3 bases, and 13 bases lay in between. Germline V gives CDR1 ENHRY, CDR2 SYGVKD. The CDR3 sequence is CAISAPPEGYEQYF. The CDR3 DNA is TGTGCCATCAGTGCCCCTCCGGAGGGCTACGAGCAGTACTTC.

This clonotype was seen a handful of times. DNA of the CDR3: TGTGCCAGCAGCTTGGTTGATGGGGATGAAGCTTTCTTT. It is translated as CASSLVDGDEAFF. This sequence joins TRBV5-4 and TRBJ1-1; D remains ambiguous. The CDR3 is 13 residues long. CDR1 and CDR2 from the germline V gene are SGHNT and YYREEE (reference sequence). Between the trimmed V and J ends, which lost 0 bases and 7 bases, there was a span of 10 bases.

The sample holds many counts of this clonotype. V gene TRBV28 combines with J gene TRBJ2-7; 7 bases are a match to TRBD1. In germline, CDR1 is MDHEN, CDR2 SYDVKM. V shed 5 bases and J 7 bases; nucleotides not matched to a gene: 5. The CDR3 length is 12 residues. The CDR3: CASSDRVREQYF. DNA for the CDR3: TGTGCCAGCAGTGACAGGGTTAGAGAGCAGTACTTC.

The chain carries TRBV7-2 and TRBJ1-6; D not certain. The CDR3 has 14 amino acids. Deletions cut 3 bases from V and 5 bases from J, with 8 bases between. Germline CDR1 and CDR2: SGHTA and FQGNSA. CDR3 nucleotides: TGTGCCAGCAGCTTTAGCCAGGATAATTCACCCCTCCACTTT. This encodes CASSFSQDNSPLHF.

The chain combines TRBV27 with TRBJ1-2; 11 nucleotides line up with TRBD1. Trimming removed 7 bases from V and 9 bases from J; junction bases left unmatched: 7. CDR1 is MNHEY and CDR2 is SMNVEV in the germline V gene (reference sequence). The CDR3 is 13 amino acids. CDR3 protein: CASKGTGGMSYTF. The CDR3 region has the DNA TGTGCCAGCAAGGGGACAGGGGGAATGAGCTACACCTTC.

This clonotype appeared many times. The chain couples TRBV19 to TRBJ1-5, with D hard to call. Trimming shortened V by 6 bases and J by 0 bases, and 12 bases separated the two germline ends. Germline lookup yields CDR1 LNHDA and CDR2 SQIVND (reference sequence). The CDR3 spans 15 residues. Here the CDR3 reads CASSVPPYSNQPQHF. CDR3 coding DNA: TGTGCCAGTAGCGTCCCTCCTTATAGCAATCAGCCCCAGCATTTT.

The chain employs TRBV7-9 and TRBJ2-6; D is undetermined. Trimming took 5 bases from V and 2 from J, leaving 4 bases between them. The length of the CDR3 is 13 residues. Germline V gene lookup returns CDR1 SEHNR and CDR2 FQNEAQ (reference sequence). The CDR3 loop reads CASSMAGANVLTF. The CDR3 DNA sequence: TGTGCCAGCAGCATGGCTGGGGCCAACGTCCTGACTTTC. Together with reference TRBV7-9 and TRBJ2-6, the CDR3 gives the full variable domain: DTGVSQNPRHKITKRGQNVTFRCDPISEHNRLYWYRQTLGQGPEFLTYFQNEAQLEKSRLLSDRFSAERPKGSFSTLEIQRTEQGDSAMYLCASSMAGANVLTFGAGSRLTVL.

In this sample, this clonotype turned up a few times. The chain recombines TRBV11-2 with TRBJ2-7; 8 bases line up with TRBD1. The ends lost 2 bases at V and 7 bases at J; junction bases unmatched: 13. The germline gives CDR1 SGHAT, CDR2 FQNNGV. The CDR3 is 16 residues long. The chain's CDR3 is CASSLSRQGSAQEQYF. CDR3 DNA: TGTGCCAGCAGCTTATCTCGACAGGGGTCGGCGCAGGAGCAGTACTTC.

There are a few counts of this clonotype. The chain has TRBV4-2 and TRBJ2-3; 9 nucleotides align to TRBD1. Germline loops: CDR1 LGHNA, CDR2 YNFKEQ. With 4 bases clipped from V and 4 bases from J, the junction kept 15 bases outside the gene matches. The CDR3 is 18 residues long. CDR3 region: CASSRDTSTGGGSDTQYF. Written as DNA, the CDR3 is TGTGCCAGCAGCCGGGATACATCGACAGGGGGGGGCTCAGATACGCAGTATTTT.

This clonotype was counted ten times or more. V usage is TRBV20-1 and J usage is TRBJ2-3, with no clear D. This CDR3 region has 13 residues. The V gene lost 3 bases and the J gene lost 2 bases, with 9 bases spanning the gap. Germline CDR1 is DFQATT and CDR2 is SNEGSKA (reference sequence). CDR3: CSASATFTDTQYF. In nucleotides, the CDR3 is TGCAGTGCTAGCGCCACCTTCACAGATACGCAGTATTTT.

The V gene is TRBV6-2 or TRBV6-3, the J gene TRBJ1-2, with a possible D match to TRBD1 (5 bases). The CDR3 spans 15 residues. Trimming removed 7 bases at V and 0 bases at J, with 15 bases between. Germline-derived CDR1 and CDR2 are MNHEY and SVGEGT. CDR3 bases: TGTGCCAGCAAAGGTGGGGCCCAAGCTAACTATGGCTACACCTTC. Translating gives CASKGGAQANYGYTF.